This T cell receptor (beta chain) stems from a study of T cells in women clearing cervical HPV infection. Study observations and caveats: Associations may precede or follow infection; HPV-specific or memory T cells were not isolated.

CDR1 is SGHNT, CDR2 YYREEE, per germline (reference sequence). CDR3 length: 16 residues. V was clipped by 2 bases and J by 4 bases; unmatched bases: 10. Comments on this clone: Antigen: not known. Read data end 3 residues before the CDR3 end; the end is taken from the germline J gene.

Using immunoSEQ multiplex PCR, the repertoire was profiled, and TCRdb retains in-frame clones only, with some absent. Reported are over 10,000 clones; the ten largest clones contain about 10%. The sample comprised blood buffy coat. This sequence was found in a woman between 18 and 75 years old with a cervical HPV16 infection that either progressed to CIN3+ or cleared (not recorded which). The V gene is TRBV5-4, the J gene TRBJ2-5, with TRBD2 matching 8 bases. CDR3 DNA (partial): TGTGCCAGCAGCTTTCTCCCGGGGGGGAGGGGAGAGACC. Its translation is CASSFLPGGRGET. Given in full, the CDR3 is CASSFLPGGRGETQYF.